Following are 32 T cell receptor beta chains from one sample sequenced in a study of T cells in Graves' hyperthyroidism and ophthalmopathy. The TCR beta CDR3 regions underwent amplification using RNA transcripts as the source. The HTBI primer set drove a first-round RT-PCR of the TCR CDR3. TCRdb processed the multiplex PCR reads anew with MiXCR; each CDR3 protein has one entry. The sample holds around 250,000 distinct CDR3 sequences, 13% to 15% seen once. Sequenced sample: blood. Source of these receptors: a woman aged 35 to 49 with Graves' hyperthyroidism that later progressed to Graves' ophthalmopathy.

This clonotype was detected only a few times. The chain uses TRBV20-1 and TRBJ1-2; D unresolved. Per germline, CDR1 DFQATT and CDR2 SNEGSKA (reference sequence). The CDR3 is 15 residues long. V was pared by 5 bases and J by 8 bases, with 24 bases between. The CDR3 region has the DNA TGCAGTGCTTGGGGAGTAGGGTTGGGTTTCTACGGCTACACCTTC. This translates into CSAWGVGLGFYGYTF.

This clonotype was detected many times. The chain is built from TRBV2 and TRBJ2-3; a weak D match, TRBD2 (6 bases). V was cut by 5 bases and J by 3 bases, with 15 bases left in between. Germline V CDR1 and CDR2: SNHLY, FYNNEI. The CDR3 spans 15 residues. Here the CDR3 reads CASSYGRVVTDTQYF. CDR3 DNA sequence: TGTGCCAGCAGTTACGGGAGAGTGGTAACAGATACGCAGTATTTT.

V usage is TRBV2 and J usage is TRBJ2-3; D gene unclear. V gave up 4 bases and J gave up 0 bases, with 17 bases separating them. This CDR3 has 17 residues. The V gene's germline CDR1 is SNHLY and CDR2 FYNNEI. Here the CDR3 reads CASSGISEPRSTDTQYF. CDR3 DNA sequence: TGTGCCAGCAGTGGGATATCCGAACCTCGGAGCACAGATACGCAGTATTTT.

This clonotype was observed a handful of times. The chain has TRBV5-8 and TRBJ1-1; the D gene is possibly TRBD1 (6 bases). CDR3 length equals 15 residues. Trimming stripped 1 base from V and 5 bases from J, with 15 bases between. Germline V gene data show CDR1 as SGHTS and CDR2 as YDEGEE. The CDR3 coding sequence is TGTGCCAGCAGCTTGAGGGGGGGAGGGATTACTGAAGCTTTCTTT. The encoded protein is CASSLRGGGITEAFF.

This clonotype was observed many times. This rearrangement joins TRBV9 to TRBJ1-1; possibly TRBD1 for D (6 bases). The germline V and J ends were trimmed by 4 bases and 0 bases, with 10 bases remaining between them. There are 14 residues in the CDR3. Germline V CDR1 and CDR2: SGDLS, YYNGEE. The CDR3 DNA sequence: TGTGCCAGCAGCACACAGGGAGTGAACACTGAAGCTTTCTTT. Protein sequence: CASSTQGVNTEAFF.

This clonotype has a count of ten or more. The chain combines TRBV7-2 with TRBJ1-2; D is unclear. Germline lookup yields CDR1 SGHTA and CDR2 FQGNSA. The CDR3 loop spans 14 amino acids. The V and J ends lost 5 bases and 2 bases respectively, with 12 bases between them. This chain's CDR3 is CASSTMTRNYGYTF. CDR3 coding DNA: TGTGCCAGCAGCACCATGACAAGAAACTATGGCTACACCTTC.

The chain links TRBV20-1 to TRBJ2-1, with D unresolved. V shed 7 bases and J shed 2 bases, with 12 bases lying between them. Germline V gene data show CDR1 as DFQATT and CDR2 as SNEGSKA (reference sequence). This CDR3 has 13 amino acids. The CDR3 coding sequence is TGCAGTGACCGAAGGCCAGCCTACAATGAGCAGTTCTTC. Encoded protein: CSDRRPAYNEQFF.

Many counts were recorded for this clonotype. The chain carries TRBV3-1 and TRBJ2-7; no reliable D call. Germline lookup yields CDR1 LGHDT and CDR2 YNNKEL (reference sequence). Deletions cut 1 base from V and 2 bases from J, with 9 bases between. This CDR3 is 14 amino acids long. In nucleotides, the CDR3 is TGTGCCAGCAGCCAAGCGCCTACGCCCTACGAGCAGTACTTC. As protein: CASSQAPTPYEQYF.

This clonotype was detected many times. V and J are TRBV28 and TRBJ2-7; 7 nucleotides line up with TRBD1. The length of the CDR3 is 14 residues. J gave up 4 bases and V 5 bases, and 8 bases lay outside the gene matches. Germline assignment: CDR1 MDHEN and CDR2 SYDVKM. DNA for the CDR3: TGTGCCAGCAGTCAACAGGGGTTGGGGTACGAGCAGTACTTC. Encoded protein: CASSQQGLGYEQYF.

This clonotype has at least ten counts. The chain is built from TRBV7-8 and TRBJ1-3; D uncertain. This CDR3 region has 14 residues. V was shortened by 3 bases and J by 0 bases, with 6 bases between the two germline ends. Germline V lookup: CDR1 SGHVS, CDR2 FQNEAQ. CDR3 sequence: CASSLWSSGNTIYF. DNA for the CDR3: TGTGCCAGCAGCTTGTGGAGCTCTGGAAACACCATATATTTT.

The CDR3, as DNA: TGCGCCAGCAGCCAAGTTGGCTTAGGAAGTGGGGGGCCCCCTTCCTCTGGGGCCAACGTCCTGACTTTC. The encoded protein is CASSQVGLGSGGPPSSGANVLTF. This chain uses TRBV4-1 with TRBJ2-6, with D tentatively TRBD1 or TRBD2 (6 bases each). Trimming pared 1 base from V and 0 bases from J, leaving 28 bases between. The CDR3 covers 23 residues. Germline V CDR1 and CDR2: MGHRA, YSYEKL.

This clonotype was seen at least ten times. This chain joins TRBV6-1 and TRBJ2-7; D gene unclear. The CDR3 contains 22 residues. Germline V lookup: CDR1 MNHNS, CDR2 SASEGT. V was cut by 5 bases and J by 2 bases, with 37 bases left in between. CDR3 DNA: TGTGCCAGCAGTCGGCCAAGCATGTCATCTCCTCAACCCCCGAACGCGGCCTACGAGCAGTACTTC. Translating gives CASSRPSMSSPQPPNAAYEQYF.

This clonotype was recorded at least ten times. CDR3 region: CASKMGAGNTYEQYF. In DNA, the CDR3 is TGTGCCAGCAAAATGGGAGCAGGGAACACCTACGAGCAGTACTTC. V is TRBV5-8 and J is TRBJ2-7; either TRBD1 or TRBD2 may supply D (5 bases each). V dropped 6 bases and J dropped 2 bases, with 18 bases sitting between them. The germline V gene encodes CDR1 SGHTS and CDR2 YDEGEE. The CDR3 is 15 residues long.

At least ten counts were recorded for this clonotype. This sequence joins TRBV11-2 and TRBJ2-1; the D gene could be TRBD1 or TRBD2 (5 bases each). CDR3 length equals 12 residues. Germline CDR1 and CDR2: SGHAT and FQNNGV. V was clipped by 5 bases and J by 9 bases, with 11 bases between them. CDR3 region: CASSEGLGEQFF. The DNA of the CDR3 is TGTGCCAGCAGCGAGGGGCTCGGTGAGCAGTTCTTC.

The table lists this clonotype with many counts. The CDR3, as DNA: TGTGCCAGCAGCGTTTGGGCCGGGGAGCTGTTTTTT. Translation: CASSVWAGELFF. This rearrangement joins TRBV9 to TRBJ2-2; D gene uncertain. The CDR3 contains 12 residues. Trimming stripped 2 bases from V and 6 bases from J, with 5 bases between. The V gene's germline CDR1 is SGDLS and CDR2 YYNGEE. The complete variable domain, with remaining parts taken from reference TRBV9 and TRBJ2-2, reads DSGVTQTPKHLITATGQRVTLRCSPRSGDLSVYWYQQSLDQGLQFLIQYYNGEERAKGNILERFSAQQFPDLHSELNLSSLELGDSALYFCASSVWAGELFFGEGSRLTVL.

This clonotype was recorded at least ten times. V and J are TRBV19 and TRBJ2-7; 11 bases match TRBD1. The CDR3 spans 14 residues. Per germline, CDR1 LNHDA and CDR2 SQIVND (reference sequence). V was clipped by 6 bases and J by 4 bases; unmatched bases: 5. CDR3 in DNA: TGTGCCAGTAGCAACCGGGACAGGGGGTACGAGCAGTACTTC. Protein sequence: CASSNRDRGYEQYF.

Many counts were recorded for this clonotype. This chain joins TRBV20-1 and TRBJ2-5; D is unresolved. With 4 bases removed from V and 1 base from J, the gap between germline ends came to 10 bases. The germline V gene encodes CDR1 DFQATT and CDR2 SNEGSKA (reference sequence). CDR3 length: 13 amino acids. For the CDR3, the DNA is TGCAGTGCTATCCGACGGCTCCAAGAGACCCAGTACTTC. Its translation is CSAIRRLQETQYF.

This clonotype was found many times. The rearrangement links TRBV18 to TRBJ2-3; no clear D gene. CDR3 length equals 14 residues. V was shortened by 6 bases and J by 4 bases, with 14 bases between the two germline ends. Germline lookup yields CDR1 KGHSH and CDR2 LQKENI. The CDR3 loop reads CASSVTDTADTQYF. The DNA of the CDR3 is TGTGCCAGCTCCGTCACAGACACGGCAGATACGCAGTATTTT. Full variable domain (outside the CDR3, taken from reference TRBV18 and TRBJ2-3): NAGVMQNPRHLVRRRGQEARLRCSPMKGHSHVYWYRQLPEEGLKFMVYLQKENIIDESGMPKERFSAEFPKEGPSILRIQQVVRGDSAAYFCASSVTDTADTQYFGPGTRLTVL.

This clonotype was recorded many times. The rearrangement joins TRBV29-1 to TRBJ2-1, with 7 bases fitting TRBD2. The CDR3 sequence is 15 residues long. V gave up 8 bases and J gave up 0 bases; unmatched junction bases: 10. Germline lookup yields CDR1 SQVTM and CDR2 ANQGSEA. The CDR3 sequence is CSSPLGGSSYNEQFF. The CDR3 DNA reads as TGCAGCTCCCCGTTGGGCGGGAGCTCCTACAATGAGCAGTTCTTC.

This clonotype occurred many times. The rearrangement links TRBV18 to TRBJ2-1; 7 positions agree with TRBD2. J was trimmed by 2 bases and V by 2 bases; bases with no gene match: 6. The germline V gene encodes CDR1 KGHSH and CDR2 LQKENI. This CDR3 region has 16 residues. The CDR3 DNA reads as TGTGCCAGCTCACCAAAAGTTGCGGGAGCCTACAATGAGCAGTTCTTC. Translated, it gives CASSPKVAGAYNEQFF.

This clonotype was picked up many times. The chain uses TRBV19 and TRBJ2-2, with D hard to call. The germline CDR1 and CDR2 sequences are LNHDA and SQIVND (reference sequence). The CDR3 has 14 amino acids. Trimming cost V 9 bases and J 1 base, with 12 bases left between them. The CDR3 is CASDVSVNTGELFF. The CDR3 DNA is TGTGCCAGCGACGTTTCGGTGAACACCGGGGAGCTGTTTTTT.

This rearrangement joins TRBV5-1 to TRBJ1-6; TRBD1 might be the D (5 bases). The CDR3 runs 16 residues. Trimming removed 4 bases at V and 0 bases at J, with 11 bases between. Germline CDR1 SGHRS, CDR2 YFSETQ. The CDR3 coding sequence is TGCGCCAGCAGCCTCAGGGTCAGCTCCTATAATTCACCCCTCCACTTT. Amino acids: CASSLRVSSYNSPLHF.

The chain recombines TRBV7-2 with TRBJ2-1; D remains unclear. CDR3 length equals 14 residues. Between the trimmed V and J ends, which lost 5 bases and 9 bases, there was a span of 17 bases. In germline, CDR1 is SGHTA, CDR2 FQGNSA. This CDR3 reads CASSVGIPSVEQFF. DNA of the CDR3: TGTGCCAGCAGCGTGGGAATCCCGTCGGTTGAGCAGTTCTTC.

This clonotype was observed at least ten times. The V call is TRBV19, the J call TRBJ2-5, with D hard to call. The CDR3 is 13 residues long. Trimming stripped 5 bases from V and 3 bases from J, with 10 bases between. Germline CDR1 and CDR2: LNHDA and SQIVND (reference sequence). CDR3 coding DNA: TGTGCCAGTAGTCTAGTGGTGGAAGAGACCCAGTACTTC. Translating it yields CASSLVVEETQYF. Filled out from reference TRBV19 and TRBJ2-5, the complete variable domain reads DGGITQSPKYLFRKEGQNVTLSCEQNLNHDAMYWYRQDPGQGLRLIYYSQIVNDFQKGDIAEGYSVSREKKESFPLTVTSAQKNPTAFYLCASSLVVEETQYFGPGTRLLVL.

This clonotype was seen many times. The chain combines TRBV20-1 with TRBJ2-3; no firm D call. V lost 4 bases and J lost 4, with 15 bases in between. CDR1 is DFQATT and CDR2 is SNEGSKA in the germline V gene (reference sequence). The CDR3 is made up of 14 amino acids. CDR3 nucleotide sequence: TGCAGTGCTAAACTTTTAGACCGCTCAGATACGCAGTATTTT. Translation: CSAKLLDRSDTQYF.

This clonotype was counted at least ten times. This chain links TRBV9 with TRBJ2-2, with D uncertain. CDR1 is SGDLS and CDR2 is YYNGEE in the germline V gene. CDR3 length: 16 amino acids. V was shortened by 0 bases and J by 2 bases, with 11 bases between the two germline ends. This CDR3 reads CASSVAMTGNTGELFF. Here the CDR3 DNA reads TGTGCCAGCAGCGTAGCTATGACGGGTAACACCGGGGAGCTGTTTTTT.

This clonotype was counted at least ten times. This chain connects TRBV3-1 to TRBJ2-7; TRBD2 aligns across 11 bases. The J segment lost 7 bases and the V segment lost 1 base, leaving 6 bases of the junction unmatched. CDR3 length: 15 residues. In germline, CDR1 is LGHDT, CDR2 YNNKEL (reference sequence). CDR3 coding DNA: TGTGCCAGCAGCCAAGGACTAGCGGGGTCGGGAGAGCAGTACTTC. Translation gives CASSQGLAGSGEQYF.

This clonotype was seen many times. The chain recombines TRBV2 with TRBJ1-5, with D unresolved. The CDR3 has 14 amino acids. Germline assignment: CDR1 SNHLY and CDR2 FYNNEI. The ends were cut back, 7 bases at V and 2 bases at J, with 12 bases in the middle. CDR3 in amino acids: CASTGPRGNQPQHF. CDR3 in DNA: TGTGCCAGCACCGGGCCCCGGGGCAATCAGCCCCAGCATTTT.

This clonotype has a count of ten or more. The gene calls are TRBV5-1 and TRBJ1-1, with D unresolved. CDR1 SGHRS and CDR2 YFSETQ come from the germline V gene. This CDR3 has 15 amino acids. V was pared by 0 bases and J by 1 base, with 10 bases between. CDR3 sequence (DNA): TGCGCCAGCAGCTTGGGGGGTCCACCGAACACTGAAGCTTTCTTT. This translates into CASSLGGPPNTEAFF.

Regarding this clonotype: A much larger clone is a single base away; this may be a read error. V and J are TRBV2 and TRBJ1-4; the D gene is possibly TRBD1 (6 bases). Germline CDR1 is SNHLY and CDR2 is FYNNEI. The CDR3 runs to 13 residues. Written as DNA, the CDR3 is TGTACCAGCAGTAGACAGGATAATGAAAAACTGTTTTTT. This encodes CTSSRQDNEKLFF.

This clonotype was seen many times. This chain links TRBV20-1 with TRBJ2-1; D gene unclear. CDR1 DFQATT and CDR2 SNEGSKA come from the germline V gene (reference sequence). Trimming removed 0 bases at V and 4 bases at J, with 13 bases between. The length of the CDR3 is 15 residues. The CDR3 protein is CSARELQKEYNEQFF. The CDR3 DNA sequence: TGCAGTGCTAGAGAGTTACAAAAGGAGTACAATGAGCAGTTCTTC.

At least ten counts were recorded for this clonotype. V usage is TRBV2 and J usage is TRBJ1-5; TRBD1 might be the D (5 bases). Germline values: CDR1 SNHLY, CDR2 FYNNEI. The CDR3 sequence is 16 residues long. V was trimmed by 7 bases and J by 4 bases, leaving 20 bases between them. The CDR3 nucleotides are TGTGCCAGCACCGCCCCACCAGGGCTGAGGAATCAGCCCCAGCATTTT. This encodes CASTAPPGLRNQPQHF.